The clone carrying this T cell receptor beta chain was recorded many times. V dropped 5 bases and J dropped 7 bases, with 8 bases sitting between them. The CDR3 runs 11 residues. Germline V lookup: CDR1 SGHAT, CDR2 FQNNGV. The data were obtained in a study of neurological immune-mediated disorders. Via MiXCR, TCRdb re-called the 5' RACE reads, giving one row per CDR3 protein. The table lists tens of thousands of distinct CDR3 sequences, roughly 2% of them singletons, with less than 2.5% in the top ten. The specimen was PBMCs. This TCR was sampled from a woman aged 40 to 50 with multiple sclerosis. The rearrangement uses TRBV11-2 and TRBJ1-2; D gene ambiguous. CDR3 DNA sequence: TGTGCCAGCAGCGGACCTCTTGGCTACACCTTC. This encodes CASSGPLGYTF.